This entry is about one TCR beta chain. The germline V gene has CDR1 SGHAT and CDR2 FQNNGV. V shed 5 bases and J shed 4 bases, with 14 bases lying between them. This CDR3 spans 15 amino acids. The data were taken from a study of ipilimumab plus nivolumab after autologous stem cell transplantation. The wider study: Myeloma cases were transplant-naive high-risk or relapsed within 3 years post first autologous transplant.

Using immunoSEQ multiplex PCR, the repertoire was profiled, and TCRdb retains in-frame clones only, with some absent. This sample carries about 12,000 clones, roughly 75% of them seen once, and the ten largest clones take approximately 9.9%. Patients got ipilimumab 1 mg/kg beginning 14 to 28 days post-transplant. Patients got 3 mg/kg IV nivolumab weeks 1, 4, 7, 10, then biweekly through week 26. The rearrangement uses TRBV11-2 and TRBJ2-2; possibly TRBD2 for D (7 bases). This TCR came from a male donor with multiple myeloma. Sequenced here: PBMCs, sampled in a trial of ipilimumab plus nivolumab as post-transplant consolidation. The CDR3 loop reads CASSPAGALTGELFF. The CDR3 nucleotides read TGTGCCAGCAGCCCCGCGGGGGCGCTCACCGGGGAGCTGTTTTTT.